Sequencing of this TCR beta chain was carried out in a study of shared clonotypes between healthy human individuals. This clone was observed once. Investigators divided CD4+ cells into CD45RA+ naive and CD45RA-negative memory subsets. This table comes from immunoSEQ multiplex PCR, and its TCRdb copy is limited to in-frame clones, with some not included. In the table there are millions of clones, 80% to 95% of which are singletons. From germline, CDR1 is SNHLY and CDR2 FYNNEI. Trimming stripped 11 bases from V and 5 bases from J, with 15 bases between. The CDR3 extends over 12 amino acids. The gene calls are TRBV2 and TRBJ2-5, with D possibly being TRBD1 or TRBD2 (5 bases each). The sequence derives from a man younger than 35 in good health. Some clones in this sample may be carry-over from other donors' samples. Material for sequencing was naive CD4+ T cells from PBMCs. Regarding subset: CD45RA+ positively selected. The CDR3 protein is CAAGGREETQYF. DNA of the CDR3: TGTGCCGCAGGTGGCAGGGAGGAGACCCAGTACTTC.